The 8 T cell receptor beta chains below come from one sample, sequenced in a study of T cell responses to AZD1222 COVID-19 vaccine. Profiling relied on immunoSEQ multiplex PCR, and the TCRdb table lists in-frame clones only, not all of them. The data contain approximately 76,000 clones, around four fifths of them singletons. The material was peripheral blood, obtained on day 0 of AZD1222 vaccination. These receptors all come from an adult in good health.

The chain carries TRBV7-8 and TRBJ2-2, with 11 bases lining up with TRBD2. V was pared by 3 bases and J by 0 bases, with 6 bases of the junction left unmatched. Germline values: CDR1 SGHVS, CDR2 FQNEAQ. The CDR3 is made up of 18 amino acids. This chain's CDR3 is CASSFPGLAVTNTGELFF. CDR3 sequence (DNA): TGTGCCAGCAGCTTCCCGGGACTAGCGGTAACGAACACCGGGGAGCTGTTTTTT.

The J gene is TRBJ1-1, the V gene TRBV5-8; unclear D gene. This CDR3 is built from 14 residues. Trimming took 0 bases from V and 9 from J, leaving 15 bases between them. CDR1 SGHTS and CDR2 YDEGEE come from the germline V gene. DNA of the CDR3: TGTGCCAGCAGCTTGGAGGGCACCGTCCTTAAAGCTTTCTTT. Encoded protein: CASSLEGTVLKAFF.

The chain employs TRBV20-1 and TRBJ1-2, with a possible D match to TRBD1 (5 bases). Trimming stripped 7 bases from V and 2 bases from J, with 8 bases between. The CDR3 runs to 11 residues. Germline-derived CDR1 and CDR2 are DFQATT and SNEGSKA (reference sequence). The CDR3 loop reads CSVWDNYGYTF. The CDR3 DNA follows: TGCAGTGTTTGGGACAACTATGGCTACACCTTC.

This rearrangement joins TRBV15 to TRBJ2-1; D call uncertain. The length of the CDR3 is 13 residues. The V end was cut by 3 bases, the J end by 5 bases, with 8 bases between. Germline V lookup: CDR1 LNHNV, CDR2 YYDKDF (reference sequence). The CDR3 DNA follows: TGTGCCACCAGCAGCGGGCCAAACAATGAGCAGTTCTTC. Its protein is CATSSGPNNEQFF.

The V call is TRBV30, the J call TRBJ2-1; 8 bases fit TRBD1. This CDR3 is built from 16 residues. The V gene's germline CDR1 is GTSNPN and CDR2 SVGIG (reference sequence). V gave up 2 bases and J gave up 8 bases; unmatched junction bases: 14. The CDR3 DNA sequence: TGTGCCTGGAGTTCTCCTACCCAGGGGGCGCGTGATGAGCAGTTCTTC. Translated: CAWSSPTQGARDEQFF. The full variable domain, with the rest looked up from reference TRBV30 and TRBJ2-1, is SQTIHQWPATLVQPVGSPLSLECTVEGTSNPNLYWYRQAAGRGLQLLFYSVGIGQISSEVPQNLSASRPQDRQFILSSKKLLLSDSGFYLCAWSSPTQGARDEQFFGPGTRLTVL.

This sequence joins TRBV7-9 and TRBJ1-1, with D possibly matching TRBD1 (5 bases). V was trimmed by 5 bases and J by 4 bases, leaving 8 bases between them. The CDR3 is 12 amino acids. Per germline, CDR1 SEHNR and CDR2 FQNEAQ (reference sequence). As DNA, the CDR3 is TGTGCCAGCAGCCGTGGGGGCACTGAAGCTTTCTTT. Its translation: CASSRGGTEAFF.

The CDR3 nucleotides are TGTGCCAGCAGCTTGGGACCCCTCGGGACAGGGGGCTATGGCTACACCTTC. As protein: CASSLGPLGTGGYGYTF. This sequence joins TRBV5-6 and TRBJ1-2; TRBD1 agrees at 11 bases. The CDR3 length is 17 residues. Germline-derived CDR1 and CDR2 are SGHDT and YYEEEE. The V segment lost 0 bases and the J segment 4 bases; nucleotides outside the gene matches: 8.

This clone was detected a few times. The chain employs TRBV5-1 and TRBJ1-2; possible D gene TRBD1, 6 bases. Trimming took off 3 bases at V and 8 bases at J, with 26 bases between the two ends. The CDR3 is 17 residues long. Germline lookup yields CDR1 SGHRS and CDR2 YFSETQ. CDR3 nucleotides: TGCGCCAGCAGCTCTGGTGCAGGGGCCACACCCGGGGACGGCTACACCTTC. Its protein product is CASSSGAGATPGDGYTF. The whole variable domain, remainder taken from reference TRBV5-1 and TRBJ1-2, is KAGVTQTPRYLIKTRGQQVTLSCSPISGHRSVSWYQQTPGQGLQFLFEYFSETQRNKGNFPGRFSGRQFSNSRSEMNVSTLELGDSALYLCASSSGAGATPGDGYTFGSGTRLTVV.